This note documents a single TCR beta chain sequence. This record belongs to a study of blood T cell repertoires in COVID-19. On the study more broadly: Acute and convalescent COVID-19 specimens originated in the United States, Italy and Spain. Nucleic acid was either cDNA or gDNA, and it came from T cells, B-cell-depleted T cells, or PBMCs.

Methods used by the authors: Reference gene primer amplification gave nucleated cell count estimates. TCRdb's table, derived via immunoSEQ multiplex PCR, lists solely in-frame clones and lacks some. The DNA was the basis for D and trimming; V, J and clone size are from that table. This table holds about 190,000 clones, about 83% found once. The CDR3 runs 14 residues. Germline lookup yields CDR1 SGHRS and CDR2 YFSETQ. V was trimmed by 9 bases and J by 7 bases, leaving 22 bases between them. The V and J genes are TRBV5-1 and TRBJ1-2; TRBD1 is a possible D gene (6 bases). The specimen sequenced was peripheral blood. The origin of this receptor is a woman in her 70s with active or convalescent COVID-19. The CDR3 sequence: CANPCTDRCRGYTF. The DNA for the CDR3 is TGCGCCAACCCCTGTACCGACAGGTGTCGTGGCTACACCTTC.